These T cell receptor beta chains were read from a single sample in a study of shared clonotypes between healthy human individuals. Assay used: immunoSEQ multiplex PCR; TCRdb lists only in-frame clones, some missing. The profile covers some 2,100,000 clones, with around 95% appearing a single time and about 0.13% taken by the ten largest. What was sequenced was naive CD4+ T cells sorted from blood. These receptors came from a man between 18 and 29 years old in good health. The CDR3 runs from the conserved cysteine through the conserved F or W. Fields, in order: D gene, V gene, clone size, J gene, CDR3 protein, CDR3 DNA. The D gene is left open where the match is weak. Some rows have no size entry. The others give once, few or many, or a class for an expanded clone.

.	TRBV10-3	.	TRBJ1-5	CAIISLSWGANQPQHF	TGTGCCATCATTTCCCTTTCGTGGGGGGCGAACCAGCCCCAGCATTTT
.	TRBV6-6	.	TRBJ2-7	CASSYSRGVGYEQYF	TGTGCCAGCAGTTACTCGAGGGGCGTTGGGTACGAGCAGTACTTC
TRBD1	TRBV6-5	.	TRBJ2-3	CASTPGTGATDTQYF	TGTGCCAGCACCCCCGGGACAGGGGCCACAGATACGCAGTATTTT
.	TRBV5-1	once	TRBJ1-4	CASSLDSRNEKLFF	TGCGCCAGCAGCCTGGACAGTAGGAATGAAAAACTGTTTTTT
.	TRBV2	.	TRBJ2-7	CASSGWNEQYF	TGTGCCAGCAGTGGGTGGAACGAGCAGTACTTC
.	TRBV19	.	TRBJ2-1	CASSITVGPHNEQFF	TGTGCCAGTAGTATAACGGTGGGACCCCACAATGAGCAGTTCTTC
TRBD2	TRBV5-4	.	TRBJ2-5	CASWGREGLGETQYF	TGTGCCAGCTGGGGGCGGGAGGGCCTTGGAGAGACCCAGTACTTC
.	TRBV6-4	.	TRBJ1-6	CASSDGQFGTNSPLHF	TGTGCCAGCAGTGACGGACAATTCGGGACAAATTCACCCCTCCACTTT
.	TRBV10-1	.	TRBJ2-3	CASSDLGADTQYF	TGCGCCAGCAGTGACCTAGGAGCAGATACGCAGTATTTT
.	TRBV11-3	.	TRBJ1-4	CARLRNGGEKLFF	TGTGCGAGGCTACGTAATGGAGGTGAAAAACTGTTTTTT
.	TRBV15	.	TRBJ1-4	CATSRDQGMDEKLFF	TGTGCCACCAGCAGAGATCAGGGGATGGATGAAAAACTGTTTTTT
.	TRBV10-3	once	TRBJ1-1	CAISERSRNTEAFF	TGTGCCATCAGTGAGCGCTCGAGGAACACTGAAGCTTTCTTT
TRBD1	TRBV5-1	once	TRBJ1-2	CASSPGTGTTANYGYTF	TGCGCCAGCAGCCCCGGGACAGGGACTACTGCTAACTATGGCTACACCTTC
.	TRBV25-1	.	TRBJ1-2	CASSARAQSYGYTF	TGTGCCAGCAGTGCCAGGGCGCAGAGCTATGGCTACACCTTC
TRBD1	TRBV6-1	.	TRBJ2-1	CASSAYRGRNEQFF	TGTGCCAGCAGTGCTTACAGGGGGCGGAATGAGCAGTTCTTC
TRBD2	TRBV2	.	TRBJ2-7	CASSGGLAGGHQYF	TGTGCCAGCAGTGGGGGGCTAGCGGGAGGCCATCAGTACTTC
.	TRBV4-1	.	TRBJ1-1	CASSQDAEAFF	TGCGCCAGCAGCCAAGACGCTGAAGCTTTCTTT
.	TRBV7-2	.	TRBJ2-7	CASSPPYSSYEQYF	TGTGCCAGCAGCCCCCCCTACTCCTCCTACGAGCAGTACTTC
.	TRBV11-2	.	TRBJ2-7	CASSPLRGPTYEQYF	TGTGCCAGCAGCCCCCTGAGGGGACCGACCTACGAGCAGTACTTC
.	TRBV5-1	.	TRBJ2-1	CASRGQATYNEQFF	TGCGCCAGCAGGGGACAAGCGACCTACAATGAGCAGTTCTTC
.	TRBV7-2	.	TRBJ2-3	CASTPFPVSTDTQYF	TGTGCCAGCACCCCGTTTCCGGTTAGCACAGATACGCAGTATTTT
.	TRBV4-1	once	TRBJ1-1	CASSQVLSLNTEAFF	TGCGCCAGCAGCCAAGTTCTCAGCCTGAACACTGAAGCTTTCTTT
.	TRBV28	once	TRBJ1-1	CASSFGYAEAFF	TGTGCCAGCAGTTTCGGGTACGCTGAAGCTTTCTTT
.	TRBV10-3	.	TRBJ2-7	CAISESAYEQYF	TGTGCCATCAGTGAGTCTGCCTACGAGCAGTACTTC
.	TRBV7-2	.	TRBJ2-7	CASSPDRYLYEQYF	TGTGCCAGCAGCCCCGACAGATATCTCTACGAGCAGTACTTC
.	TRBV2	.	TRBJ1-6	CASSEVDSRSYSPLHF	TGTGCCAGCAGTGAAGTCGACAGCCGAAGTTATTCACCCCTCCACTTT
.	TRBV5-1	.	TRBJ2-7	CASSLGDRRSEQYF	TGCGCCAGCAGCTTGGGAGATAGAAGGAGCGAGCAGTACTTC
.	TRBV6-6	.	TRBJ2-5	CASSYRTLIKETQYF	TGTGCCAGCAGTTACAGGACTCTAATAAAAGAGACCCAGTACTTC
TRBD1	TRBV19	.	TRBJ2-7	CASRGGTGVYEQYF	TGTGCCAGCCGAGGGGGGACAGGGGTATACGAGCAGTACTTC
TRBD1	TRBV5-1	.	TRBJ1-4	CASSSGTGGEKLFF	TGCGCCAGCAGCTCCGGGACAGGGGGTGAAAAACTGTTTTTT
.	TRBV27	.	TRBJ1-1	CASSLGPPGTEAFF	TGTGCCAGCAGTTTGGGGCCTCCGGGCACTGAAGCTTTCTTT
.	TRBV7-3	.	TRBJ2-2	CASSLFAGELFF	TGTGCCAGCAGCTTATTCGCCGGGGAGCTGTTTTTT
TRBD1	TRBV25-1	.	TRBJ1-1	CASSDTLGTGGRTEAFF	TGTGCCAGCAGTGATACCTTGGGGACAGGGGGCCGCACTGAAGCTTTCTTT
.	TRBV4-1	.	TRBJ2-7	CASSQAPTTLVQYF	TGCGCCAGCAGCCAAGCCCCGACTACCCTTGTGCAGTACTTC
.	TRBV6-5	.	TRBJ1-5	CASSYAQGSNQPQHF	TGTGCCAGCAGTTACGCACAGGGTTCCAATCAGCCCCAGCATTTT
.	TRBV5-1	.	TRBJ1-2	CASSLELGVKTGYTF	TGCGCCAGCAGCTTGGAGCTGGGGGTAAAAACTGGCTACACCTTC
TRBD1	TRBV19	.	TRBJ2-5	CASRKTGGRETQYF	TGTGCCAGTAGGAAGACAGGGGGCCGAGAGACCCAGTACTTC
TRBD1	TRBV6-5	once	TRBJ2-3	CASRKDRGSTDTQYF	TGTGCCAGCAGGAAGGACAGGGGTAGCACAGATACGCAGTATTTT
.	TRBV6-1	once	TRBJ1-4	CASSPILEKLFF	TGTGCCAGCAGCCCCATACTTGAAAAACTGTTTTTT
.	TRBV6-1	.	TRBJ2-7	CASSEFPEQYF	TGTGCCAGCAGTGAATTTCCCGAGCAGTACTTC
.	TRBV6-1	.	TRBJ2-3	CASSSRDTQYF	TGTGCCAGCAGTTCGAGGGATACGCAGTATTTT
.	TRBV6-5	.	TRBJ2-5	CASSYSTLQETQYF	TGTGCCAGCAGTTACTCGACTTTGCAAGAGACCCAGTACTTC
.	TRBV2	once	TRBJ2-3	CASSEERVTDTQYF	TGTGCCAGCAGTGAAGAGAGGGTAACAGATACGCAGTATTTT
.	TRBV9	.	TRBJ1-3	CASSVRRTSLNTIYF	TGTGCCAGCAGCGTAAGGAGGACATCGTTAAACACCATATATTTT
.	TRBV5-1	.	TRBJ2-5	CASSFSGSQETQYF	TGCGCCAGCAGCTTCTCCGGGTCCCAAGAGACCCAGTACTTC
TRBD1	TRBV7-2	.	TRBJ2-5	CASSRSGQGGETQYF	TGTGCCAGCAGCCGGTCCGGACAGGGGGGAGAGACCCAGTACTTC
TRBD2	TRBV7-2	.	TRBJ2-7	CASSSSRASGRNEQYF	TGTGCCAGCAGCTCATCTCGGGCTAGCGGGAGGAACGAGCAGTACTTC
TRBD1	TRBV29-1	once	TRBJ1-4	CSAKAGTANEKLFF	TGCAGCGCTAAGGCCGGGACAGCTAATGAAAAACTGTTTTTT
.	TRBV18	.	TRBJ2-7	CASSQIDVYEQYF	TGTGCCAGCTCACAAATTGACGTCTACGAGCAGTACTTC
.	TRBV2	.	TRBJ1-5	CASMEGGAQPQHF	TGTGCCAGCATGGAGGGGGGCGCTCAGCCCCAGCATTTT
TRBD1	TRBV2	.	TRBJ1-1	CASSLTGGTEAFF	TGTGCCAGCAGTCTAACAGGGGGCACTGAAGCTTTCTTT
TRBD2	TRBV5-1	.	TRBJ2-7	CASSLGLAGVPSQYF	TGCGCCAGCAGCTTGGGCCTAGCGGGAGTCCCCTCGCAGTACTTC
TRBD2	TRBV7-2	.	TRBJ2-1	CASSNTSGALYNEQFF	TGTGCCAGCAGCAATACTAGCGGGGCCCTGTACAATGAGCAGTTCTTC
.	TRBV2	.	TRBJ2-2	CASPALTGELFF	TGTGCCAGCCCCGCCCTGACCGGGGAGCTGTTTTTT
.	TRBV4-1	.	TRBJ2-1	CASSQEAGRDEQFF	TGCGCCAGCAGCCAAGAGGCCGGGCGGGATGAGCAGTTCTTC